Listed below are T cell receptor beta chains from one sample, sequenced in a study of T-cell reconstitution after alpha-beta-depleted transplantation in children. MiXCR, applied by TCRdb to the PCR reads, yields one record per CDR3 protein. Of some 600,000 distinct CDR3 sequences in the sample, about 15% are singletons; the top ten hold over 0.95%. The sample consisted of PBMCs from the stem cell graft donor, taken from the stem cell graft. Receptors were obtained from a human donor who donated a stem cell graft to a child with acute myeloid leukemia. Each CDR3 is given with its conserved first and last residue. Fields, in order: J gene, D gene, clone size, V gene, CDR3 protein, CDR3 DNA. A D gene is named only where the DNA matches it firmly. Size is stated for part of the rows, as once, few or many counts, or as a class when the clone is expanded.

J: TRBJ2-5; D: -; size: -; V: TRBV27; CDR3: CASSPIVQGETQYF; DNA: TGTGCCAGCAGTCCGATAGTTCAGGGGGAGACCCAGTACTTC
J: TRBJ2-5; D: TRBD1; size: few; V: TRBV24-1; CDR3: CATSDLGTGGGETQYF; DNA: TGTGCCACCAGTGATTTGGGGACAGGGGGCGGTGAGACCCAGTACTTC
J: TRBJ2-1; D: -; size: many; V: TRBV11-2; CDR3: CASSLDGGANEQFF; DNA: TGTGCCAGCAGCTTAGACGGGGGAGCCAATGAGCAGTTCTTC
J: TRBJ2-7; D: TRBD2; size: few; V: TRBV29-1; CDR3: CSVEDPLAGGSYEQYF; DNA: TGCAGCGTTGAAGACCCGCTAGCGGGGGGGTCCTACGAGCAGTACTTC
J: TRBJ2-2; D: -; size: -; V: TRBV12-3/TRBV12-4; CDR3: CASSYPTNTGELFF; DNA: TGTGCCAGCAGCTACCCCACGAACACCGGGGAGCTGTTTTTT
J: TRBJ1-4; D: -; size: -; V: TRBV7-2; CDR3: CASSLGGAPDEKLFF; DNA: TGTGCCAGCAGCTTAGGGGGGGCGCCGGATGAAAAACTGTTTTTT
J: TRBJ1-2; D: -; size: few; V: TRBV7-2; CDR3: CASIKTGLNYGYTF; DNA: TGTGCCAGCATCAAGACCGGCCTTAACTATGGCTACACCTTC
J: TRBJ2-7; D: -; size: -; V: TRBV29-1; CDR3: CSVVKGKNYYEQYF; DNA: TGCAGCGTTGTCAAGGGGAAGAACTACTACGAGCAGTACTTC
J: TRBJ1-2; D: -; size: -; V: TRBV2; CDR3: CASGGSRQVDGYTF; DNA: TGTGCCAGCGGAGGGAGCCGACAGGTGGATGGCTACACCTTC
J: TRBJ1-2; D: -; size: many; V: TRBV5-6; CDR3: CASSLIRPIGYTF; DNA: TGTGCCAGCAGTTTGATACGGCCTATTGGCTACACCTTC
J: TRBJ1-1; D: -; size: many; V: TRBV29-1; CDR3: CSVGGVGYVVAEAFF; DNA: TGCAGCGTTGGCGGGGTGGGGTACGTGGTCGCTGAAGCTTTCTTT
J: TRBJ2-1; D: -; size: -; V: TRBV7-3; CDR3: CASSLLPDNEQFF; DNA: TGTGCCAGCAGCCTGCTCCCCGACAACGAGCAGTTCTTC
J: TRBJ2-1; D: -; size: many; V: TRBV20-1; CDR3: CSERGLYNEQFF; DNA: TGCAGTGAGAGGGGCCTCTACAATGAGCAGTTCTTC
J: TRBJ2-3; D: -; size: -; V: TRBV20-1; CDR3: CSVSSGQASTDTQYF; DNA: TGCAGTGTTAGTTCGGGACAAGCGAGCACAGATACGCAGTATTTT
J: TRBJ2-7; D: TRBD1; size: few; V: TRBV13; CDR3: CASTVQGAPYEQYF; DNA: TGTGCCAGCACCGTACAGGGGGCCCCCTACGAGCAGTACTTC
J: TRBJ2-2; D: TRBD1; size: few; V: TRBV9; CDR3: CASSTQGQGSGELFF; DNA: TGTGCCAGCAGCACCCAAGGACAGGGCAGCGGGGAGCTGTTTTTT
J: TRBJ1-1; D: -; size: many; V: TRBV12-3/TRBV12-4; CDR3: CASRPRVNTEAFF; DNA: TGTGCCAGCAGACCCAGGGTGAACACTGAAGCTTTCTTT
J: TRBJ2-7; D: TRBD1; size: many; V: TRBV6-5; CDR3: CASSYGDRTYEQYF; DNA: TGTGCCAGCAGTTACGGGGACAGGACCTACGAGCAGTACTTC
J: TRBJ1-2; D: TRBD1; size: many; V: TRBV4-2; CDR3: CASSQSGTAYGYTF; DNA: TGTGCCAGCAGCCAATCCGGGACAGCTTATGGCTACACCTTC
J: TRBJ2-2; D: -; size: few; V: TRBV24-1; CDR3: CATSVPNTGELFF; DNA: TGTGCCACCAGTGTTCCGAACACCGGGGAGCTGTTTTTT
J: TRBJ2-3; D: -; size: once; V: TRBV10-3; CDR3: CAISESGGLLSTDTQYF; DNA: TGTGCCATCAGTGAGTCCGGGGGCCTACTTTCTACAGATACGCAGTATTTT
J: TRBJ2-3; D: -; size: few; V: TRBV20-1; CDR3: CSARLKGGFPDTQYF; DNA: TGCAGTGCTCGTCTTAAGGGGGGGTTCCCAGATACGCAGTATTTT
J: TRBJ2-5; D: -; size: few; V: TRBV20-1; CDR3: CGAPWRGETQYF; DNA: TGCGGTGCTCCCTGGCGGGGTGAGACCCAGTACTTC
J: TRBJ2-1; D: -; size: -; V: TRBV27; CDR3: CASSPRTSIYNEQFF; DNA: TGTGCCAGCAGTCCTCGGACGTCAATATACAATGAGCAGTTCTTC
J: TRBJ2-3; D: -; size: many; V: TRBV12-3/TRBV12-4; CDR3: CASSFRSLEFLTDTQYF; DNA: TGTGCCAGCAGTTTTAGGTCCTTGGAGTTCCTCACAGATACGCAGTATTTT
J: TRBJ2-3; D: -; size: many; V: TRBV20-1; CDR3: CSAGSREGTDTQYF; DNA: TGCAGTGCCGGATCCAGGGAGGGCACAGATACGCAGTATTTT
J: TRBJ2-1; D: TRBD2; size: -; V: TRBV7-2; CDR3: CASSSLAGGTNEQFF; DNA: TGTGCCAGCAGCTCCCTGGCGGGGGGGACGAATGAGCAGTTCTTC
J: TRBJ2-1; D: TRBD2; size: many; V: TRBV12-3/TRBV12-4; CDR3: CASSLVAGGSYNEQFF; DNA: TGTGCCAGCAGCTTAGTCGCGGGGGGCTCCTACAATGAGCAGTTCTTC
J: TRBJ2-1; D: TRBD2; size: -; V: TRBV3-1; CDR3: CASSPQPGTSTNEQFF; DNA: TGTGCCAGCAGCCCGCAACCCGGGACTAGCACCAATGAGCAGTTCTTC
J: TRBJ2-5; D: -; size: -; V: TRBV7-2; CDR3: CASSLTRSQETQYF; DNA: TGTGCCAGCAGCTTGACAAGATCGCAAGAGACCCAGTACTTC
J: TRBJ2-1; D: -; size: many; V: TRBV29-1; CDR3: CSASDGNNEQFF; DNA: TGCAGCGCGTCGGATGGGAACAATGAGCAGTTCTTC
J: TRBJ2-1; D: -; size: few; V: TRBV7-2; CDR3: CASSYLGWNEQFF; DNA: TGTGCCAGCAGCTACCTGGGCTGGAATGAGCAGTTCTTC
J: TRBJ2-3; D: TRBD1; size: many; V: TRBV29-1; CDR3: CSVEDTGGAKDTQYF; DNA: TGCAGCGTTGAAGATACAGGGGGCGCGAAGGATACGCAGTATTTT
J: TRBJ2-3; D: TRBD2; size: -; V: TRBV4-3; CDR3: CASSPRGTSGGLTDTQYF; DNA: TGCGCCAGCAGCCCTCGTGGGACTAGCGGGGGGCTTACAGATACGCAGTATTTT
J: TRBJ1-3; D: -; size: -; V: TRBV13; CDR3: CASSFSGTGTSGNTIYF; DNA: TGTGCCAGCAGCTTTTCCGGGACCGGGACCTCTGGAAACACCATATATTTT
J: TRBJ2-3; D: TRBD2; size: -; V: TRBV24-1; CDR3: CATSARQAGGTDTQYF; DNA: TGTGCCACCAGTGCCAGGCAAGCGGGGGGCACAGATACGCAGTATTTT
J: TRBJ2-1; D: -; size: many; V: TRBV20-1; CDR3: CSARDLGGGLSSYNEQFF; DNA: TGCAGTGCTAGAGATCTTGGAGGGGGTCTCAGCTCCTACAATGAGCAGTTCTTC
J: TRBJ2-1; D: TRBD1; size: -; V: TRBV24-1; CDR3: CATSDTGGHDQFF; DNA: TGTGCCACCAGTGACACAGGGGGGCATGACCAGTTCTTC
J: TRBJ1-1; D: -; size: -; V: TRBV12-3/TRBV12-4; CDR3: CASSPPGHNLEAFF; DNA: TGTGCCAGCAGTCCCCCGGGACACAACCTTGAAGCTTTCTTT
J: TRBJ2-7; D: TRBD2; size: many; V: TRBV12-3/TRBV12-4; CDR3: CASSNRDYTYEQYF; DNA: TGTGCCAGCAGTAACCGGGACTATACCTACGAGCAGTACTTC
J: TRBJ1-5; D: -; size: few; V: TRBV5-5; CDR3: CASSLEWGNQPQHF; DNA: TGTGCCAGCAGCTTGGAGTGGGGCAATCAGCCCCAGCATTTT
J: TRBJ1-2; D: -; size: many; V: TRBV20-1; CDR3: CSASLTGNYGYTF; DNA: TGCAGTGCTAGCTTAACAGGAAACTATGGCTACACCTTC
J: TRBJ1-1; D: -; size: -; V: TRBV6-2/TRBV6-3; CDR3: CASSYSNDEAFF; DNA: TGTGCCAGCAGTTACTCGAACGACGAAGCTTTCTTT
J: TRBJ2-5; D: TRBD1; size: many; V: TRBV12-3/TRBV12-4; CDR3: CASNYAGGRETQYF; DNA: TGTGCCAGCAACTACGCAGGGGGCCGCGAGACCCAGTACTTC
J: TRBJ2-3; D: TRBD1; size: -; V: TRBV27; CDR3: CASSPGTAGGDTQYF; DNA: TGTGCCAGCAGTCCCGGGACAGCTGGGGGAGATACGCAGTATTTT
J: TRBJ2-1; D: TRBD2; size: many; V: TRBV29-1; CDR3: CSVSGGGNEQFF; DNA: TGCAGCGTCAGCGGGGGAGGGAATGAGCAGTTCTTC
J: TRBJ1-5; D: -; size: many; V: TRBV29-1; CDR3: CSVGDTGQPQHF; DNA: TGCAGCGTCGGGGACACGGGTCAGCCCCAGCATTTT
J: TRBJ2-4; D: -; size: -; V: TRBV7-9; CDR3: CASSPSGGKAKNIQYF; DNA: TGTGCCAGCAGCCCGTCCGGGGGCAAAGCCAAAAACATTCAGTACTTC